These T cell receptor beta chains were read from a single sample in a study of T cells in Graves' hyperthyroidism and ophthalmopathy. TCRdb analysed the multiplex PCR reads with MiXCR anew, one entry per CDR3 protein. This table has 300,000 to 400,000 distinct CDR3 sequences, about 21% appearing once. Sequencing input: blood. The origin of the receptors is a woman between 50 and 59 years old with Graves' hyperthyroidism. CDR3s include the opening cysteine and the closing phenylalanine or tryptophan. D genes are given only for firm matches. Size tells how often a clone was seen (once, few, many) or the class of an expanded clone, and some rows leave it out.

abundance	j_gene	v_gene	d_gene	CDR3nt	CDR3aa
few	TRBJ1-4	TRBV19	TRBD1	TGTGCCAGTAGTATCAGCTCAGGGGGGAATGAAAAACTGTTTTTT	CASSISSGGNEKLFF
many	TRBJ1-2	TRBV29-1	NA	TGCAGCGTTGAAGATCCCCCCCAAAACGGTCGGAACGGCGGCTACACCTTC	CSVEDPPQNGRNGGYTF
NA	TRBJ1-5	TRBV5-6	NA	TGTGCCAGCAGCACAGGACGGCAGAATCAGCCCCAGCATTTT	CASSTGRQNQPQHF
many	TRBJ2-3	TRBV7-8	TRBD1	TGTGCCAGCAGCGCGGGGGACAGGGGAAACACAGATACGCAGTATTTT	CASSAGDRGNTDTQYF
NA	TRBJ1-5	TRBV5-1	TRBD1	TGCGCCAGCAGCTCCGGACAGGGGGCTGTGAGCAATCAGCCCCAGCATTTT	CASSSGQGAVSNQPQHF
many	TRBJ2-7	TRBV20-1	TRBD2	TGCAGTGCTAGATCGACGGGAGGCTCCTACGAGCAGTACTTC	CSARSTGGSYEQYF
many	TRBJ1-1	TRBV28	NA	TGTGCCAGCAGTCCCGGAGGGGGAGAAAAGAACACTGAAGCTTTCTTT	CASSPGGGEKNTEAFF
many	TRBJ2-3	TRBV5-5	NA	TGTGCCAGCAGCTTGGGGCTGGAGGGGGCAGATACGCAGTATTTT	CASSLGLEGADTQYF
NA	TRBJ2-1	TRBV10-3	TRBD1	TGTGCCATCAAATCGACAGGGGACTCCTACAATGAGCAGTTCTTC	CAIKSTGDSYNEQFF
many	TRBJ2-3	TRBV6-1	NA	TGTGCCAGCACCCTACTGGGACTTGCCACAGATACGCAGTATTTT	CASTLLGLATDTQYF
many	TRBJ1-1	TRBV2	NA	TGTGCCAGCATGAGGGACTCGAACACTGAAGCTTTCTTT	CASMRDSNTEAFF
many	TRBJ1-1	TRBV5-6	NA	TGTGCCAGCAGCTTTCGGGGGGCGCGTACTGAAGCTTTCTTT	CASSFRGARTEAFF
few	TRBJ1-1	TRBV29-1	NA	TGCAGCGTTGGAGAGTTATCGGGGAGCACTGAAGCTTTCTTT	CSVGELSGSTEAFF
many	TRBJ1-2	TRBV25-1	TRBD1	TGTGCCAGCAGTGCCCAAGGACCCGGACAGGGAGGCTATGGCTACACCTTC	CASSAQGPGQGGYGYTF
NA	TRBJ2-1	TRBV2	TRBD2	TGTGCCAGCAGCGCAGACCAGAGACTAGCGGGGGCGAATGAGCAGTTCTTC	CASSADQRLAGANEQFF
NA	TRBJ2-2	TRBV20-1	NA	TGCAGTGCTACACGGACTACTCCCGGGGAGCTGTTTTTT	CSATRTTPGELFF
many	TRBJ1-1	TRBV5-1	NA	TGCGCCAGCAGCACGACCCAGGGTCCGAACACTGAAGCTTTCTTT	CASSTTQGPNTEAFF
NA	TRBJ2-1	TRBV7-2	TRBD1	TGTGCCAGCAGCGCATCAGGGGGTCCGGCATTGAATGAGCAGTTCTTC	CASSASGGPALNEQFF
many	TRBJ2-1	TRBV7-8	TRBD2	TGTGCCAGCAGCTTATGGGGGCTAGCGGGAGGATCACGCGACAATGAGCAGTTCTTC	CASSLWGLAGGSRDNEQFF
many	TRBJ2-3	TRBV28	NA	TGTGCCAGCAGTTGGACTGATGTGGATACGCAGTATTTT	CASSWTDVDTQYF
many	TRBJ2-1	TRBV7-9	NA	TGTGCCAGCAGCGGGCGACAGGGGAGGGGTGAGCAGTTCTTC	CASSGRQGRGEQFF
once	TRBJ2-1	TRBV19	NA	TGTGCCAGTAGTGCAATCCTAGGTAGTGAGCAGTTCTTC	CASSAILGSEQFF
NA	TRBJ2-5	TRBV11-2	NA	TGTGCCAGCAGCTTGGGCGGTTCGCAAGAGACCCAGTACTTC	CASSLGGSQETQYF
many	TRBJ2-2	TRBV9	NA	TGTGCCAGCAGCGTAACATCCGTCGGGAGAGTCAACACCGGGGAGCTGTTTTTT	CASSVTSVGRVNTGELFF
many	TRBJ2-7	TRBV7-6	NA	TGTGCCAGCAGCTTAGGAACAGGGGACTTCTACGAGCAGTACTTC	CASSLGTGDFYEQYF
NA	TRBJ2-5	TRBV9	NA	TGTGCCAGCAGCGTAGCTACGTCGGAGACCCAGTACTTC	CASSVATSETQYF
NA	TRBJ1-1	TRBV12-5	NA	TGTGCTAGTGGTTTACTCTCGGGACAACCGAACACTGAAGCTTTCTTT	CASGLLSGQPNTEAFF
few	TRBJ2-3	TRBV29-1	TRBD1	TGCAGCTCGTCGGGCAGGGGGCAAGATACGCAGTATTTT	CSSSGRGQDTQYF
NA	TRBJ2-7	TRBV6-1	TRBD1	TGTGCCAGCACTAGACAGGGGGGATCGGAGCAGTACTTC	CASTRQGGSEQYF
many	TRBJ2-3	TRBV20-1	TRBD1	TGCAGTGCTAGAAACAGGGGGAGCACAGATACGCAGTATTTT	CSARNRGSTDTQYF
NA	TRBJ2-4	TRBV6-1	TRBD2	TGTGCCAGCAGTGAAGCTCGACTAGCGGGGGCCAAAAACATTCAGTACTTC	CASSEARLAGAKNIQYF
NA	TRBJ2-1	TRBV12-5	NA	TGTGCTAGTGGTTTGGTAATAAAAGGGGGGGCTGACTATGAGCAGTTCTTC	CASGLVIKGGADYEQFF
few	TRBJ1-5	TRBV28	NA	TGTGCCAGCAGCATTTTGAGTTGGAGGGGCAATCAGCCCCAGCATTTT	CASSILSWRGNQPQHF
many	TRBJ2-5	TRBV15	NA	TGTGCCACCAGCAGAGAAAAAGGGGCGAGGGAGACCCAGTACTTC	CATSREKGARETQYF
NA	TRBJ1-2	TRBV9	NA	TGTGCCAGCAGCGACCCCCTGTCAGGGGTCTCCTATGGCTACACCTTC	CASSDPLSGVSYGYTF
NA	TRBJ1-5	TRBV18	NA	TGTGCCAGCTCACCAATGAGGGGGTTATTTCAGCCCCAGCATTTT	CASSPMRGLFQPQHF
NA	TRBJ2-7	TRBV6-1	TRBD1	TGTGCCAGCAGTCCGGGACAGGGGACGTTCGAGCAGTACTTC	CASSPGQGTFEQYF
NA	TRBJ2-7	TRBV5-1	TRBD2	TGCGCCAGCAGCCTGGGACTAGCGGGAGGTACCTACGAGCAGTACTTC	CASSLGLAGGTYEQYF
NA	TRBJ2-7	TRBV30	NA	TGTGCCTGGAGAGGTGGGGAATCCTACGAGCAGTACTTC	CAWRGGESYEQYF
many	TRBJ1-5	TRBV3-1	TRBD1	TGTGCCAGCAGCCAAAACAGGGGGCTCAATCAGCCCCAGCATTTT	CASSQNRGLNQPQHF
many	TRBJ2-1	TRBV20-1	TRBD2	TGCAGTGCCCCCGGGAGGTCGGGACTAGCGGGAGTCTACAATGAGCAGTTCTTC	CSAPGRSGLAGVYNEQFF
many	TRBJ2-1	TRBV12-3/TRBV12-4	TRBD2	TGTGCCAGCAGTTGGGGGACTAACTACAATGAGCAGTTCTTC	CASSWGTNYNEQFF
NA	TRBJ1-4	TRBV2	NA	TGTGCCAGCAGTCCTCGGACCATTAATGAAAAACTGTTTTTT	CASSPRTINEKLFF
many	TRBJ2-1	TRBV7-9	NA	TGTGCCAGCAGCTTTGGACTCTACAATGAGCAGTTCTTC	CASSFGLYNEQFF
many	TRBJ1-5	TRBV12-3/TRBV12-4	TRBD1	TGTGCCAGCAGGGAAGGACAGGGGATGGGTCAGCCCCAGCATTTT	CASREGQGMGQPQHF
many	TRBJ2-7	TRBV28	TRBD2	TGTGCCAGCAGTCGACTAGCGGGGAAGTACGAGCAGTACTTC	CASSRLAGKYEQYF
many	TRBJ1-1	TRBV12-3/TRBV12-4	TRBD1	TGTGCCAGCAGCTTGGGACAGGGCACTGAAGCTCTCTTT	CASSLGQGTEALF
NA	TRBJ1-2	TRBV15	TRBD1	TGTGCCACCAGCTTACAGGGGGCTAACTATGGCTACACCTTC	CATSLQGANYGYTF
many	TRBJ1-2	TRBV2	TRBD1	TGTGCCAGCAGCAGAGGCAGGGACAGAGACCTTTATGGCTACACCTTC	CASSRGRDRDLYGYTF
many	TRBJ1-5	TRBV27	NA	TGTGCCAGCAGTTCCCCCCAACCGGGCGGCAATCAGCCCCAGCATTTT	CASSSPQPGGNQPQHF